What follows describes a single T cell receptor beta chain. Its matching antigen is unknown. Sorted-subset replicate PCRs used 150 to 200 ng of genomic DNA. This amount corresponded to 33,000 or so T cell genomes. Libraries were prepared by immunoSEQ multiplex PCR; TCRdb keeps only in-frame clonotypes and omits some of them. The sample contains around 99,000 clones, almost 70% of which appear only once. The data belong to a study of shared clonotypes between healthy human individuals. The germline V gene encodes CDR1 SGHAT and CDR2 FQNNGV. This CDR3 is 14 amino acids long. Trimming cost V 3 bases and J 7 bases, with 12 bases left between them. Regarding the study as a whole: Memory subsets generally showed lower estimated richness than naive subsets.

This receptor was identified in a man aged 25-45 years in good health. The material sequenced was memory CD8+ T cells sorted from blood. The subset is: CD45RO+ cells pooled with CCR7-negative TemRA cells. The rearrangement links TRBV11-2 to TRBJ2-2; D possibly corresponds to TRBD2 (6 bases). The CDR3 loop reads CASSFGGSVGELFF. CDR3 DNA: TGTGCCAGCAGCTTTGGAGGGTCGGTCGGGGAGCTGTTTTTT.